These 16 T cell receptor beta chains originate from one sample sequenced in a study of radiotherapy plus CTLA-4 blockade in lung cancer. Method: immunoSEQ multiplex PCR; TCRdb's copy keeps in-frame clones and lacks some. The sample includes 40,000 to 60,000 clones, roughly four fifths of them seen just once. The sample was peripheral blood, taken from a patient treated with radiotherapy plus ipilimumab. All receptors derive from a human donor with non-small cell lung cancer who had stable disease on radiotherapy plus ipilimumab.

V gene TRBV4-2 combines with J gene TRBJ2-1; 16 bases align to TRBD2. The V and J ends lost 3 bases and 7 bases, in that order; junction bases with no gene match: 9. The CDR3 spans 18 residues. The V gene's germline CDR1 is LGHNA and CDR2 YNFKEQ. CDR3 in amino acids: CASSQGLAGGPRGNEQFF. The CDR3 DNA reads as TGTGCCAGCAGCCAGGGACTAGCGGGAGGGCCTAGGGGGAATGAGCAGTTCTTC.

This clone was recorded only once. This chain connects TRBV6-5 to TRBJ2-7; D gene unclear. The CDR3 spans 14 residues. CDR1 and CDR2 from the germline V gene are MNHEY and SVGAGI. Between the trimmed V and J ends, which lost 5 bases and 4 bases, there was a span of 15 bases. The CDR3 DNA sequence: TGTGCCAGCAGTCTACTGCCTGAAAAATACGAGCAGTACTTC. It yields the protein CASSLLPEKYEQYF.

V and J are TRBV28 and TRBJ1-2; D unresolved. CDR3 length: 11 amino acids. Germline CDR1 MDHEN, CDR2 SYDVKM. Deletions cut 7 bases from V and 4 bases from J, with 7 bases between. The CDR3 nucleotides read TGTGCCAGCAAACAGCTCTATGGCTACACCTTC. Its protein is CASKQLYGYTF.

J is TRBJ1-5 and V is TRBV7-2, with D perhaps matching TRBD1 (6 bases). Trimming removed 5 bases from V and 6 bases from J, with 14 bases in between. The CDR3 spans 14 residues. The V gene's germline CDR1 is SGHTA and CDR2 FQGNSA. CDR3 loop: CASSPRQGSQPQHF. In DNA form, the CDR3 reads TGTGCCAGCAGCCCACGGCAGGGGAGTCAGCCCCAGCATTTT.

The rearrangement uses TRBV9 and TRBJ2-1; D not certain. The V and J ends lost 0 bases and 7 bases respectively, with 11 bases between them. CDR3 length: 14 residues. The germline CDR1 and CDR2 sequences are SGDLS and YYNGEE. CDR3 DNA: TGTGCCAGCAGCGTAGGTGTGAGGAATAATGAGCAGTTCTTC. The encoded protein is CASSVGVRNNEQFF.

This clone was counted between two and nine times. J is TRBJ2-7 and V is TRBV27; a possible D gene is TRBD2 (5 bases). CDR3 length: 15 amino acids. CDR1 and CDR2 (germline): MNHEY, SMNVEV (reference sequence). V dropped 1 base and J dropped 3 bases, with 13 bases sitting between them. The DNA of the CDR3 is TGTGCCAGCAGTTTATGGGGAGTCGGCTACTACGAGCAGTACTTC. Translation gives CASSLWGVGYYEQYF.

The table lists this clone with a few counts. The V and J genes are TRBV2 and TRBJ2-7; 10 bases agree with TRBD1. Unmatched junction bases numbered 5, after V lost 6 bases and J lost 12 bases. This CDR3 spans 11 amino acids. Germline assignment: CDR1 SNHLY and CDR2 FYNNEI. CDR3 sequence: CASRGQGETYF. Here the CDR3 DNA reads TGTGCCAGCAGAGGACAGGGGGAAACGTACTTC.

This clone was seen a single time. V usage is TRBV10-1 and J usage is TRBJ2-3; 8 nucleotides match TRBD2. V lost 2 bases to trimming and J lost 2 bases; unmatched junction nucleotides: 3. The CDR3 is made up of 15 amino acids. CDR1 WNHNN and CDR2 SYGVQD come from the germline V gene (reference sequence). The CDR3 spells CASSETGGTTDTQYF. CDR3 DNA sequence: TGCGCCAGCAGTGAGACGGGAGGGACCACAGATACGCAGTATTTT.

The chain joins TRBV27 to TRBJ2-7, with D maybe TRBD2 (5 bases). The V end lost 3 bases, the J end lost 3 bases, and 9 bases lay between the germline ends. CDR3 length equals 13 residues. The germline CDR1 and CDR2 sequences are MNHEY and SMNVEV (reference sequence). The CDR3 region has the DNA TGTGCCAGCAGTTTGTCGGGAAACTACGAGCAGTACTTC. It specifies CASSLSGNYEQYF.

This chain joins TRBV25-1 and TRBJ2-7, with 9 bases fitting TRBD1. CDR3 length: 12 amino acids. Germline CDR1 reads MGHDK; CDR2 reads SYGVNS. The ends lost 8 bases at V and 4 bases at J; junction bases unmatched: 3. The CDR3 nucleotides read TGTGCCAGCCGGGACAGGGATTACGAGCAGTACTTC. Protein: CASRDRDYEQYF.

The chain links TRBV10-3 to TRBJ2-3; TRBD2 agrees at 10 bases. The J segment lost 5 bases and the V segment lost 4 bases, leaving 6 bases of the junction unmatched. The CDR3 has 15 amino acids. The germline V gene has CDR1 ENHRY and CDR2 SYGVKD. DNA of the CDR3: TGTGCCATCAGTGTGAGCGGGAGGGCCGTAGATACGCAGTATTTT. Translation gives CAISVSGRAVDTQYF.

The genes are TRBV19 and TRBJ1-4, with 8 bases lining up with TRBD1. The germline gives CDR1 LNHDA, CDR2 SQIVND (reference sequence). The ends lost 9 bases at V and 2 bases at J; junction bases unmatched: 11. CDR3 length: 16 residues. Here the CDR3 DNA reads TGTGCCAGCTCACAGGGGGTCCGGCGGACTAATGAAAAACTGTTTTTT. Its translation is CASSQGVRRTNEKLFF.

By sample share, this clone is medium-sized. The CDR3 DNA sequence: TGTGCCAGCAGTTTCTTAGTGTCGGGGAGCGGCGCCGGGGAGCTGTTTTTT. It is translated as CASSFLVSGSGAGELFF. The chain employs TRBV27 and TRBJ2-2, with D maybe TRBD2 (5 bases). Germline lookup yields CDR1 MNHEY and CDR2 SMNVEV (reference sequence). V was cut by 3 bases and J by 6 bases, with 20 bases left in between. This CDR3 contains 17 residues.

The chain recombines TRBV29-1 with TRBJ2-1, with 9 bases fitting TRBD2. Trimming took 4 bases from V and 7 from J; bases not matched to a gene: 8. The CDR3 totals 14 residues. Germline lookup yields CDR1 SQVTM and CDR2 ANQGSEA. CDR3 nucleotide sequence: TGCAGCGTTGCTTTAAGCGGGAGGTATAATGAGCAGTTCTTC. Amino acids: CSVALSGRYNEQFF.

This chain links TRBV6-5 with TRBJ2-3; 8 bases are shared with TRBD2. The V gene's germline CDR1 is MNHEY and CDR2 SVGAGI. Trimming at V came to 8 bases and at J to 1 base, leaving 2 bases not matched to a gene. The CDR3 has 13 residues. The chain's CDR3 is CASSLAGTDTQYF. The CDR3 DNA reads as TGTGCCAGCTCACTAGCGGGCACAGATACGCAGTATTTT.

This clone was counted once. J is TRBJ2-5 and V is TRBV19, with D perhaps TRBD2 (6 bases). This CDR3 is 14 amino acids long. CDR1 and CDR2 from the germline V gene are LNHDA and SQIVND (reference sequence). V dropped 3 bases and J dropped 7 bases, with 15 bases sitting between them. The CDR3 sequence is CASSMGRDRGTQYF. The DNA of the CDR3 is TGTGCCAGTAGTATGGGGCGGGATCGGGGGACCCAGTACTTC.